One and the same sample provided the 26 T cell receptor beta chains below, sequenced in a study of blood T cells in healthy people across ages. For the second PCR, which ran for about 7 to 11 cycles, a sample-barcoded 5' primer and a J-beta primer mix were used. One entry per CDR3 protein, called by TCRdb with MiXCR from the 5' RACE reads. The data contain fewer than 900,000 distinct CDR3 sequences, 35% to 45% of them seen just once; the ten biggest clones take up roughly 20%. Sequenced sample: blood. The receptors were sampled from a woman aged 60-70 years in good health.

The chain recombines TRBV12-3 or TRBV12-4 with TRBJ1-2; possible D gene TRBD1, 6 bases. The germline V and J ends were trimmed by 5 bases and 0 bases, with 10 bases remaining between them. The CDR3 has 14 residues. CDR3 sequence reads: CASSQGLANYGYTF. For the CDR3, the DNA is TGTGCCAGCAGTCAGGGGCTAGCTAACTATGGCTACACCTTC.

Here the CDR3 DNA reads TGTGCCAGCAGCTACAAGTCCTGGGAGAATGAGCAGTTCTTC. It is translated as CASSYKSWENEQFF. J is TRBJ2-1 and V is TRBV14, with D maybe TRBD2 (5 bases). This CDR3 has 14 amino acids. Trimming stripped 5 bases from V and 7 bases from J, with 15 bases between. The germline CDR1 and CDR2 sequences are SGHDN and FVKESK.

A few counts support this clonotype. The rearrangement links TRBV4-3 to TRBJ2-2, with D perhaps matching TRBD1 or TRBD2 (5 bases each). V dropped 0 bases and J dropped 3 bases, with 8 bases sitting between them. This CDR3 comprises 15 residues. The germline V gene encodes CDR1 LGHNA and CDR2 YSLEER. For the CDR3, the DNA is TGCGCCAGCAGCCAAGAGGGGACCCACACCGGGGAGCTGTTTTTT. It encodes CASSQEGTHTGELFF.

Only a few counts were recorded for this clonotype. J is TRBJ2-1 and V is TRBV5-1, with D tentatively TRBD1 (6 bases). The CDR3 length is 16 residues. V dropped 0 bases and J dropped 0 bases, with 10 bases sitting between them. Per germline, CDR1 SGHRS and CDR2 YFSETQ. The DNA for the CDR3 is TGCGCCAGCAGCTTGGGACAGGCGGGCTCCTACAATGAGCAGTTCTTC. As protein: CASSLGQAGSYNEQFF. The full variable domain, in which reference TRBV5-1 and TRBJ2-1 provide the parts outside the CDR3, is KAGVTQTPRYLIKTRGQQVTLSCSPISGHRSVSWYQQTPGQGLQFLFEYFSETQRNKGNFPGRFSGRQFSNSRSEMNVSTLELGDSALYLCASSLGQAGSYNEQFFGPGTRLTVL.

This clonotype occurred a few times. J is TRBJ2-6 and V is TRBV7-9; D is perhaps TRBD1 (7 bases). The CDR3 spans 18 residues. The V end lost 6 bases, the J end lost 0 bases, and 18 bases lay between the germline ends. The germline V gene has CDR1 SEHNR and CDR2 FQNEAQ (reference sequence). Here the CDR3 reads CASSPQGGSFSGANVLTF. The DNA of the CDR3 is TGTGCCAGCAGTCCGCAGGGGGGCTCCTTCTCTGGGGCCAACGTCCTGACTTTC.

Points on this clonotype: At one boundary the junction diverges from the germline segment, which might be a read error. The chain joins TRBV27 to TRBJ2-2, with 11 bases that match TRBD2. The CDR3 covers 16 residues. Looked up from germline, CDR1 is MNHEY and CDR2 is SMNVEV (reference sequence). The CDR3: CASKPGLAAKTGELFF. The CDR3 region has the DNA TGTGCCAGCAAACCGGGACTAGCGGCGAAGACCGGGGAGCTGTTTTTT.

The J gene is TRBJ2-7, the V gene TRBV20-1, with 8 positions matching TRBD2. The germline V gene has CDR1 DFQATT and CDR2 SNEGSKA (reference sequence). V gave up 6 bases and J gave up 6 bases; unmatched junction bases: 10. This CDR3 has 13 residues. The CDR3 coding sequence is TGCAGTGCCCCCGCGGGGGGTCGCTCCGAGCAGTACTTC. Translating gives CSAPAGGRSEQYF.

This chain uses TRBV6-2 or TRBV6-3 with TRBJ2-1; 10 bases match TRBD2. The CDR3 is 19 residues long. Germline lookup yields CDR1 MNHEY and CDR2 SVGEGT. Trimming cost V 0 bases and J 5 bases; bases outside gene matches: 13. CDR3 nucleotide sequence: TGTGCCAGCAGTTACTCTCTCGACCGGTGGAGCGGGAGGGACAATGAGCAGTTCTTC. This gives the protein CASSYSLDRWSGRDNEQFF.

Here the CDR3 reads CASIVGSAGGYTF. For the CDR3, the DNA is TGTGCCAGCATCGTGGGGTCGGCGGGCGGCTACACCTTC. The chain uses TRBV6-1 and TRBJ1-2; no firm D call. Germline CDR1 and CDR2: MNHNS and SASEGT. V was trimmed by 7 bases and J by 8 bases, leaving 17 bases between them. The CDR3 covers 13 residues.

The chain employs TRBV6-5 and TRBJ1-2; tentatively, D is TRBD1 (5 bases). This CDR3 is built from 13 residues. The V and J ends lost 6 bases and 4 bases respectively, with 12 bases between them. Looked up from germline, CDR1 is MNHEY and CDR2 is SVGAGI. DNA of the CDR3: TGTGCCAGCAGAGGCCCAGGGACCTATGGCTACACCTTC. This gives the protein CASRGPGTYGYTF.

This clonotype showed up just a few times. This chain uses TRBV6-5 with TRBJ2-5, with 8 bases identical to TRBD1. From germline, CDR1 is MNHEY and CDR2 SVGAGI. Trimming took 5 bases from V and 1 from J; bases not matched to a gene: 3. The CDR3 is made up of 14 amino acids. The CDR3 DNA reads TGTGCCAGCAGTCGGGACAGGTTCCAAGAGACCCAGTACTTC. As protein: CASSRDRFQETQYF.

This clonotype was observed a few times. The rearrangement joins TRBV7-9 to TRBJ1-2; D is unresolved. V lost 5 bases and J lost 4, with 14 bases in between. The CDR3 consists of 14 residues. Germline loops: CDR1 SEHNR, CDR2 FQNEAQ (reference sequence). The CDR3 nucleotides read TGTGCCAGCAGCAACAACCGGGGAGTCTATGGCTACACCTTC. Protein sequence: CASSNNRGVYGYTF.

The chain couples TRBV10-3 to TRBJ1-1; 9 bases agree with TRBD1. With V trimmed by 6 bases and J by 3 bases, 2 bases remained unmatched. Germline V gene lookup returns CDR1 ENHRY and CDR2 SYGVKD. The CDR3 totals 13 residues. The CDR3 DNA is TGTGCCATCAGCCGGGACAGGGACACTGAAGCTTTCTTT. This translates into CAISRDRDTEAFF.

V gene TRBV5-1 combines with J gene TRBJ2-1, with D maybe TRBD1 (5 bases). In germline, CDR1 is SGHRS, CDR2 YFSETQ. Trimming took off 4 bases at V and 5 bases at J, with 22 bases between the two ends. The CDR3 contains 17 residues. The CDR3 region has the DNA TGCGCCAGCAGCCAGAGATCACCGACAGACCACGACAATGAGCAGTTCTTC. Translation gives CASSQRSPTDHDNEQFF.

The genes are TRBV12-3 or TRBV12-4 and TRBJ2-5, with 7 positions matching TRBD2. J lost 11 bases, V lost 7 bases, and 16 bases had no gene match. The CDR3 covers 14 residues. DNA for the CDR3: TGTGCCAGCACCCTCGGACTAGTTGGCCACGCGCAGTACTTC. It specifies CASTLGLVGHAQYF.

The V gene is TRBV28, the J gene TRBJ2-7; weak D call: TRBD2 (6 bases). Germline V lookup: CDR1 MDHEN, CDR2 SYDVKM. The CDR3 sequence is 15 residues long. V shed 2 bases and J shed 0 bases, with 11 bases lying between them. CDR3 sequence: CASSLGGMTSYEQYF. In nucleotides, the CDR3 is TGTGCCAGCAGTTTAGGGGGGATGACCTCCTACGAGCAGTACTTC.

The chain recombines TRBV19 with TRBJ2-1; D remains ambiguous. The CDR3 is 14 residues long. V lost 3 bases and J 2 bases, leaving 8 bases between the germline ends. The V gene's germline CDR1 is LNHDA and CDR2 SQIVND (reference sequence). The DNA for the CDR3 is TGTGCCAGTAGTATCGGAGCTACCTACAATGAGCAGTTCTTC. Its translation is CASSIGATYNEQFF. The full variable domain, rest sourced from reference TRBV19 and TRBJ2-1, is DGGITQSPKYLFRKEGQNVTLSCEQNLNHDAMYWYRQDPGQGLRLIYYSQIVNDFQKGDIAEGYSVSREKKESFPLTVTSAQKNPTAFYLCASSIGATYNEQFFGPGTRLTVL.

On this clonotype itself: At one end the junction does not follow the germline gene, possibly because of a read error. The chain carries TRBV11-2 and TRBJ2-5, with 7 bases lining up with TRBD1. CDR1 is SGHAT and CDR2 is FQNNGV in the germline V gene. The CDR3 length is 14 residues. DNA of the CDR3: TGTGCCAGCGGCTTAGGACAGGTCCAAGAGACCCAGTACTTC. Translated: CASGLGQVQETQYF.

The gene calls are TRBV7-3 and TRBJ2-7, with TRBD2 identical over 7 bases. This CDR3 contains 15 residues. V shed 5 bases, J shed 2 bases, and the junction held 9 bases outside the gene matches. Germline CDR1 SGHTA, CDR2 FQGTGA. CDR3 sequence reads: CASSPAGGSTYEQYF. Written as DNA, the CDR3 is TGTGCCAGCAGCCCCGCGGGCGGGAGTACCTACGAGCAGTACTTC.

The chain combines TRBV13 with TRBJ2-5; 9 bases align to TRBD2. The V gene's germline CDR1 is PRHDT and CDR2 FYEKMQ (reference sequence). CDR3 length equals 14 residues. V lost 7 bases and J lost 4; bases outside the gene matches: 7. CDR3 nucleotides: TGTGCCAGCACTGACGCGGGGGGGCTAGAGACCCAGTACTTC. It specifies CASTDAGGLETQYF.

The rearrangement uses TRBV5-6 and TRBJ2-1; 11 bases align to TRBD2. This CDR3 region has 20 residues. Germline-derived CDR1 and CDR2 are SGHDT and YYEEEE. V lost 0 bases and J lost 5; bases outside the gene matches: 16. The CDR3, as DNA: TGTGCCAGCAGCTTGGCCCTCGAGACTAGCGGGGCGGGGGGGCACAATGAGCAGTTCTTC. Translation: CASSLALETSGAGGHNEQFF. The entire variable domain, with the rest obtained from reference TRBV5-6 and TRBJ2-1, is as follows: DAGVTQSPTHLIKTRGQQVTLRCSPKSGHDTVSWYQQALGQGPQFIFQYYEEEERQRGNFPDRFSGHQFPNYSSELNVNALLLGDSALYLCASSLALETSGAGGHNEQFFGPGTRLTVL.

This clonotype came up a few times. The chain uses TRBV11-2 and TRBJ2-1; 10 nucleotides align to TRBD2. The CDR3 runs 15 residues. The germline V gene encodes CDR1 SGHAT and CDR2 FQNNGV. The V and J ends lost 4 bases and 4 bases, in that order; junction bases with no gene match: 4. CDR3 region: CASSSLAGPYNEQFF. CDR3 bases: TGTGCCAGCAGCTCACTAGCGGGGCCATACAATGAGCAGTTCTTC.

This clonotype was seen ten or more times. This rearrangement joins TRBV12-3 or TRBV12-4 to TRBJ1-2; D may be TRBD1 (6 bases). This CDR3 is built from 12 residues. V lost 5 bases, J lost 3 bases, and 7 bases lay in between. The CDR3 coding sequence is TGTGCCAGCAGTCCAGGGGACTATGGCTACACCTTC. It translates to CASSPGDYGYTF.

This clonotype was counted between two and nine times. The chain uses TRBV7-6 and TRBJ2-1; possible D gene TRBD2, 6 bases. The V gene's germline CDR1 is SGHVS and CDR2 FNYEAQ. The CDR3 contains 14 residues. The V end was cut by 4 bases, the J end by 7 bases, with 14 bases between. Here the CDR3 reads CASSWGVFSNEQFF. The CDR3 DNA is TGTGCCAGCAGCTGGGGGGTTTTTTCGAATGAGCAGTTCTTC.

This clonotype came up many times. The gene calls are TRBV7-2 and TRBJ2-1, with 7 bases fitting TRBD2. CDR1 and CDR2 from the germline V gene are SGHTA and FQGNSA. Unmatched junction bases numbered 7, after V lost 1 base and J lost 7 bases. The length of the CDR3 is 15 residues. CDR3 sequence: CASSLVGGDGNEQFF. The CDR3 DNA reads as TGTGCCAGCAGCTTAGTGGGAGGGGACGGGAATGAGCAGTTCTTC.

This clonotype was seen more than once but under ten times. The chain couples TRBV18 to TRBJ2-5; tentative D call: TRBD2 (6 bases). The CDR3 spans 15 residues. V lost 3 bases and J lost 5, with 16 bases in between. CDR1 and CDR2 from the germline V gene are KGHSH and LQKENI. In nucleotides, the CDR3 is TGTGCCAGCTCACCCCGGCGGGGTCCCAAGGAGACCCAGTACTTC. Translating gives CASSPRRGPKETQYF.